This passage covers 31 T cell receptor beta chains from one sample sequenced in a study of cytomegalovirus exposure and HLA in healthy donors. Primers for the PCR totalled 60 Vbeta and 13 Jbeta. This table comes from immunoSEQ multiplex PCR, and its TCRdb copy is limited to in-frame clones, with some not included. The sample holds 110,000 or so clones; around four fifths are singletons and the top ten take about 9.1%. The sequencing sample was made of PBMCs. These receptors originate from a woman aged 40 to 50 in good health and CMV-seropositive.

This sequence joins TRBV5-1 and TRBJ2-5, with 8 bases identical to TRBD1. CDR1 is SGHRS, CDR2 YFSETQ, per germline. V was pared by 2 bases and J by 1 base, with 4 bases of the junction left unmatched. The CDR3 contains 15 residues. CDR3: CASSLQGGFQETQYF. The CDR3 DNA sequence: TGCGCCAGCAGCTTACAGGGGGGCTTCCAAGAGACCCAGTACTTC.

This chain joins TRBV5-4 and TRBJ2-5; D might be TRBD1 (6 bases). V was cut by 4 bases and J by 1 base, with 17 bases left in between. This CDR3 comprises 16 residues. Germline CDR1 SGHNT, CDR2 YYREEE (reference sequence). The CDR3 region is CASSPRRGTFQETQYF. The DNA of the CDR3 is TGTGCCAGCAGCCCTCGTAGGGGGACCTTCCAAGAGACCCAGTACTTC.

Here the CDR3 reads CASSQRTSGGVTGELFF. In nucleotides, the CDR3 is TGTGCCAGCAGCCAGAGGACTAGCGGGGGTGTCACCGGGGAGCTGTTTTTT. The gene calls are TRBV5-4 and TRBJ2-2; TRBD2 matches at 13 bases. Germline CDR1 and CDR2: SGHNT and YYREEE (reference sequence). This CDR3 has 17 amino acids. The V segment lost 4 bases and the J segment 4 bases; nucleotides outside the gene matches: 7. Drawing the rest from reference TRBV5-4 and TRBJ2-2, the complete variable domain is ETGVTQSPTHLIKTRGQQVTLRCSSQSGHNTVSWYQQALGQGPQFIFQYYREEENGRGNFPPRFSGLQFPNYSSELNVNALELDDSALYLCASSQRTSGGVTGELFFGEGSRLTVL.

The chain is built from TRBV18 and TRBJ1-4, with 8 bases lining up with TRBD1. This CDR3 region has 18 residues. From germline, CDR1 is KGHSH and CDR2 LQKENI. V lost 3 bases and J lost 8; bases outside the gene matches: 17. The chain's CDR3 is CASSPRRVPDRVEEKLFF. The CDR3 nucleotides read TGTGCCAGCTCACCGCGTCGGGTGCCGGACAGGGTTGAGGAAAAACTGTTTTTT.

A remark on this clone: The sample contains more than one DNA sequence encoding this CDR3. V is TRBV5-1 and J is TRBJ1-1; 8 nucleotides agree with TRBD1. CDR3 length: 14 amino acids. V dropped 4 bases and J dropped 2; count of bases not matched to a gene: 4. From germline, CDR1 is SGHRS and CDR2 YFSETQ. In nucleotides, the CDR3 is TGCGCCAGCAGCCCCGGACAGGGTAACACTGAAGCTTTCTTT. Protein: CASSPGQGNTEAFF. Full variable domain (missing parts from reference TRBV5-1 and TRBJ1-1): KAGVTQTPRYLIKTRGQQVTLSCSPISGHRSVSWYQQTPGQGLQFLFEYFSETQRNKGNFPGRFSGRQFSNSRSEMNVSTLELGDSALYLCASSPGQGNTEAFFGQGTRLTVV.

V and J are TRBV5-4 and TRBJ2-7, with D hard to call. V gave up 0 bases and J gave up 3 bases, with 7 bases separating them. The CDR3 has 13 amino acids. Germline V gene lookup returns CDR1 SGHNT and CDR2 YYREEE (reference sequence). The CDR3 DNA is TGTGCCAGCAGCTTGGTTCCAGGCTACGAGCAGTACTTC. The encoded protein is CASSLVPGYEQYF.

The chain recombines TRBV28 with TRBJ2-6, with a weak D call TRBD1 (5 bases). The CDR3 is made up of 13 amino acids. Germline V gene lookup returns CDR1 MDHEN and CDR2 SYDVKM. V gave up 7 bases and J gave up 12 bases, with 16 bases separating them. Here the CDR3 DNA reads TGTGCCAGCACACTCAGGGCCCCCAGCGTCCTGACTTTC. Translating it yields CASTLRAPSVLTF. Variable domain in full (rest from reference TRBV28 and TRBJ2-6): DVKVTQSSRYLVKRTGEKVFLECVQDMDHENMFWYRQDPGLGLRLIYFSYDVKMKEKGDIPEGYSVSREKKERFSLILESASTNQTSMYLCASTLRAPSVLTFGAGSRLTVL.

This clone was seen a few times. CDR3 bases: TGTGCCAGCTTTTCGCGGACAACTCAGAATGAGCAGTTCTTC. Protein sequence: CASFSRTTQNEQFF. This chain links TRBV2 with TRBJ2-1; D is possibly TRBD1 (5 bases). Germline V gene data show CDR1 as SNHLY and CDR2 as FYNNEI. The CDR3 runs 14 residues. Deletions cut 8 bases from V and 7 bases from J, with 18 bases between.

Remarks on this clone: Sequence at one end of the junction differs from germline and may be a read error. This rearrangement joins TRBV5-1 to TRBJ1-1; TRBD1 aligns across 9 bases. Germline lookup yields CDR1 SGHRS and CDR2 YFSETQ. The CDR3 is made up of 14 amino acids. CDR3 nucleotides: TGCTCCAGCAGCTGGGGGACAGGGACAACTGAAGCTTTCTTT. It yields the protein CSSSWGTGTTEAFF.

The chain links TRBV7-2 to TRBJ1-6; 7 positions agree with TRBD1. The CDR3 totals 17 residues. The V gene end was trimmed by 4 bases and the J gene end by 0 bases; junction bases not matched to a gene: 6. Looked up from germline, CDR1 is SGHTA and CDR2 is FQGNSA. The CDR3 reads CASSSSTGSSYNSPLHF. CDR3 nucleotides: TGTGCCAGCAGCTCCTCGACAGGGAGCTCCTATAATTCACCCCTCCACTTT.

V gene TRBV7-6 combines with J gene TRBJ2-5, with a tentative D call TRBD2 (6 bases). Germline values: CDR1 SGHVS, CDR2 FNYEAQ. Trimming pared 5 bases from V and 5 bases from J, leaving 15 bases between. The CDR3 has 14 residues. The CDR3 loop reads CASSLVTSYETQYF. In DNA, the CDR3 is TGTGCCAGCAGCCTCGTCACTAGCTACGAGACCCAGTACTTC.

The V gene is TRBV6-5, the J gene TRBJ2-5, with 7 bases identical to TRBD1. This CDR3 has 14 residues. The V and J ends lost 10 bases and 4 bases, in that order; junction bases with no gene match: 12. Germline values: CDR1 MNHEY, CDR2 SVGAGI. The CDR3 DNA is TGTGCCACCGCCGATGACAGGGACCGAGAGACCCAGTACTTC. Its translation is CATADDRDRETQYF.

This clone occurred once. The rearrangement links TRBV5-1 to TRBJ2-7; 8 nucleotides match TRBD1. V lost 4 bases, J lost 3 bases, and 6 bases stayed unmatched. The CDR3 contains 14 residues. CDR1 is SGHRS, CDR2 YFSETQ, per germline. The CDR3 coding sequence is TGCGCCAGCAGCATTGGACAGGGAGTCTACGAGCAGTACTTC. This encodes CASSIGQGVYEQYF.

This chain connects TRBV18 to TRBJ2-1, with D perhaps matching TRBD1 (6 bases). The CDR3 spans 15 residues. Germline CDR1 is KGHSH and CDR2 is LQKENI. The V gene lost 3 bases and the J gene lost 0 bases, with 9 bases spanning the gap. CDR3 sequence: CASSPDRSSYNEQFF. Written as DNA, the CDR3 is TGTGCCAGCTCACCTGACAGGAGCTCCTACAATGAGCAGTTCTTC.

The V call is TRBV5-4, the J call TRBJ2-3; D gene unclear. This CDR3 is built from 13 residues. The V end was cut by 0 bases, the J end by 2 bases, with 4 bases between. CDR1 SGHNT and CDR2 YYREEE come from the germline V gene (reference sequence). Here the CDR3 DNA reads TGTGCCAGCAGCTTGGACTCCACAGATACGCAGTATTTT. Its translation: CASSLDSTDTQYF.

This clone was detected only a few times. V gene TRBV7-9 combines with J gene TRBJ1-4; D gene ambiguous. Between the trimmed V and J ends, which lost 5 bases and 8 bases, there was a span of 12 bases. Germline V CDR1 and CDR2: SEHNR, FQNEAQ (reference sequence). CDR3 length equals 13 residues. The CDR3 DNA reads TGTGCCAGCAGCGGGAGAGGTGACGAAAAACTGTTTTTT. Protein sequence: CASSGRGDEKLFF.

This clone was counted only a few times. The CDR3 reads CASSIRTSALNNEQFF. The DNA for the CDR3 is TGTGCCAGTAGTATCCGGACTAGCGCTTTAAACAATGAGCAGTTCTTC. The chain joins TRBV19 to TRBJ2-1, with 9 bases matching TRBD2. The CDR3 consists of 16 residues. The V gene's germline CDR1 is LNHDA and CDR2 SQIVND (reference sequence). Trimming at V came to 3 bases and at J to 5 bases, leaving 8 bases not matched to a gene.

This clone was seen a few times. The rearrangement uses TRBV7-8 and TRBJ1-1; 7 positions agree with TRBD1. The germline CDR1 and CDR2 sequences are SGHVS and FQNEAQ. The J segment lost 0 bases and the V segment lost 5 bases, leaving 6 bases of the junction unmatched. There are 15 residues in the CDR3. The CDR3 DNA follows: TGTGCCAGCAGCCAAAGGACAGGCTTGAACACTGAAGCTTTCTTT. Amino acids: CASSQRTGLNTEAFF.

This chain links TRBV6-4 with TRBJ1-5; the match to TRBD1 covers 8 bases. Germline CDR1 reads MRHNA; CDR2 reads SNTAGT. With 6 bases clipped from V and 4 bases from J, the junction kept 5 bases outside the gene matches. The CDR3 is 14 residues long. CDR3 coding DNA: TGTGCCAGCAGATTGGACAGGGATAATCAGCCCCAGCATTTT. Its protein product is CASRLDRDNQPQHF.

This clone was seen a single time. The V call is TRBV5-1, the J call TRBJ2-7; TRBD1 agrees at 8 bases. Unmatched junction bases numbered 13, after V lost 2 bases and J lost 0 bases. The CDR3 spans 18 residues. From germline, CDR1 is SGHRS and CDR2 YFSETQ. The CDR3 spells CASSFLFGSDRASYEQYF. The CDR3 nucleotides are TGCGCCAGCAGCTTTTTATTCGGATCGGACAGGGCCTCCTACGAGCAGTACTTC. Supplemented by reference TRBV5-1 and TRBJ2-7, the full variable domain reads KAGVTQTPRYLIKTRGQQVTLSCSPISGHRSVSWYQQTPGQGLQFLFEYFSETQRNKGNFPGRFSGRQFSNSRSEMNVSTLELGDSALYLCASSFLFGSDRASYEQYFGPGTRLTVT.

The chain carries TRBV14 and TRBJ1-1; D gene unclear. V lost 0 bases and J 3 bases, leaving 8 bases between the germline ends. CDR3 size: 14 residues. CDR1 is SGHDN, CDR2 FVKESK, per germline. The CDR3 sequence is CASSQEGGYTEAFF. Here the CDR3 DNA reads TGTGCCAGCAGCCAAGAAGGCGGATACACTGAAGCTTTCTTT.

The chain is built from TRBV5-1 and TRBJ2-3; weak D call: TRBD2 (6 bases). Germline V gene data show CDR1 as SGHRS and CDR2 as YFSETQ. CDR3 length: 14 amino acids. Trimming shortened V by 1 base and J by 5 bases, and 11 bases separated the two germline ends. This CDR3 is CASSLMRGGDTQYF. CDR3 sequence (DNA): TGCGCCAGCAGCTTGATGCGGGGAGGAGATACGCAGTATTTT.

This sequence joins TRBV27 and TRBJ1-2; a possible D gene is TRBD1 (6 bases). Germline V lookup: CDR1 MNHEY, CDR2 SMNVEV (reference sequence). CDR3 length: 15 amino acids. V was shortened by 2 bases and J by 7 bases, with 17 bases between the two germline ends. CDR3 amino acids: CASSLLSGGGGGYTF. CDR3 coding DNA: TGTGCCAGCAGTTTACTCAGTGGCGGGGGCGGTGGCTACACCTTC.

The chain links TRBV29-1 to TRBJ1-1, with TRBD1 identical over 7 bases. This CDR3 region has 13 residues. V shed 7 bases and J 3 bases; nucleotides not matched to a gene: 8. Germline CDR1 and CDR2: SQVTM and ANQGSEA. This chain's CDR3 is CSGRQGPDTEAFF. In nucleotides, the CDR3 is TGCAGCGGGCGACAGGGCCCGGACACTGAAGCTTTCTTT.

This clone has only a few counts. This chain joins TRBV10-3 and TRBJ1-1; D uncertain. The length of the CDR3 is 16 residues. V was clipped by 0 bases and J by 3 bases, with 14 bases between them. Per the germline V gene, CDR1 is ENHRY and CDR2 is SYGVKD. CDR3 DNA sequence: TGTGCCATCAGTGAGTCGACGGGTCAGCCACACACTGAAGCTTTCTTT. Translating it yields CAISESTGQPHTEAFF.

The CDR3 nucleotides are TGTGCCAGCAGAGAGGGGACAGGGAACAATCAGCCCCAGCATTTT. Translation: CASREGTGNNQPQHF. This sequence joins TRBV27 and TRBJ1-5, with 9 bases lining up with TRBD1. This CDR3 is 15 amino acids long. In germline, CDR1 is MNHEY, CDR2 SMNVEV (reference sequence). Trimming removed 6 bases from V and 3 bases from J; junction bases left unmatched: 6.

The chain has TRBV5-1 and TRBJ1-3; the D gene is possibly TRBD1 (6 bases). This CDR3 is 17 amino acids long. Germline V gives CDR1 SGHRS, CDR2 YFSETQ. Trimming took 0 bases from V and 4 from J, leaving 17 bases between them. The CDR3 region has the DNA TGCGCCAGCAGCTTGGGGGTCGACTTTCAGGGGGGAAACACCATATATTTT. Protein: CASSLGVDFQGGNTIYF.

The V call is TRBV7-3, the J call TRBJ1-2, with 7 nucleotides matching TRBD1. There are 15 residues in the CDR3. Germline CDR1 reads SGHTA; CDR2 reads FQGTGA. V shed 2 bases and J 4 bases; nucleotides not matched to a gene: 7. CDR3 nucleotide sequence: TGTGCCAGCAGCTTAGGTCGAGGGGGCGGCTATGGCTACACCTTC. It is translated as CASSLGRGGGYGYTF.

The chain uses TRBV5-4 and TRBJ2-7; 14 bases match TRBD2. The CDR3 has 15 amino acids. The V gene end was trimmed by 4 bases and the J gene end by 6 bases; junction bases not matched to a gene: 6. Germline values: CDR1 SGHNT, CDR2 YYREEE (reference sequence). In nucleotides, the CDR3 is TGTGCCAGCAGCCCACGGACTAGCGGGGGGTTCGAGCAGTACTTC. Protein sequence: CASSPRTSGGFEQYF.

The CDR3 region has the DNA TGTGCCAGCAGCTCCCTCATGGGACTAGCGGGGGACAATGAGCAGTTCTTC. Its translation: CASSSLMGLAGDNEQFF. The V and J genes are TRBV13 and TRBJ2-1; 14 nucleotides align to TRBD2. With V trimmed by 4 bases and J by 5 bases, 7 bases remained unmatched. The CDR3 spans 17 residues. Germline loops: CDR1 PRHDT, CDR2 FYEKMQ (reference sequence).

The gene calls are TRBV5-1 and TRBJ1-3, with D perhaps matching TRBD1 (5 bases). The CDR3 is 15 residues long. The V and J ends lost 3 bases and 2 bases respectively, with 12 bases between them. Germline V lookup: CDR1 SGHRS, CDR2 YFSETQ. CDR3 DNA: TGCGCCAGCAGCTCCAACAGGAACCCTGGAAACACCATATATTTT. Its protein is CASSSNRNPGNTIYF.